This T cell receptor beta chain stems from a study of blood T cells in healthy people across ages. General study results and limits: In long-lived donors, naive CD4+ cell counts and diversity exceeded those of aged donors. Donor CMV infection status was unknown, possibly confounding age-related changes in expanded clonotypes.

Of note for this clonotype: Its antigen is still unknown.

Germline V gene lookup returns CDR1 KGHSH and CDR2 LQKENI. The CDR3 sequence is 15 residues long. Trimming shortened V by 3 bases and J by 4 bases, and 15 bases separated the two germline ends. The authors ran a second PCR of roughly 6 to 12 cycles using a sample-barcoded 5' primer and a J-beta primer mix. One entry per CDR3 protein, called by TCRdb with MiXCR from the 5' RACE reads. This table holds about 1.6 million distinct CDR3 sequences, about 32% found once. The clonotype was recovered from a woman between 25 and 40 years old in good health. Sequences were obtained from blood. The chain links TRBV18 to TRBJ2-5; D unclear. The CDR3 loop reads CASSPGIHWGETQYF. CDR3 nucleotide sequence: TGTGCCAGCTCACCGGGAATACACTGGGGAGAGACCCAGTACTTC.